This TCR beta chain derives from a study of Graves' ophthalmopathy and Graves' hyperthyroidism. Study-wide results and limits: Most expanded clonotypes in thyroid above 0.001 frequency also showed up in blood. Classification of ophthalmopathy versus stable hyperthyroidism by a 13-signature model yielded about 90% sensitivity and just under 84% specificity.

The authors amplified TCR beta CDR3 regions from RNA transcripts. The first round was an RT-PCR with HTBI primers, and the second round was a multiplex PCR. MiXCR was run by TCRdb on the multiplex PCR reads, yielding one entry per CDR3 protein. This sample has over 500,000 distinct CDR3 sequences, with approximately 22% found just once. The V end lost 0 bases, the J end lost 5 bases, and 17 bases lay between the germline ends. Germline V gives CDR1 SGHRS, CDR2 YFSETQ. The length of the CDR3 is 16 residues. No donor had other autoimmune disease, uncontrolled infection, pregnancy or lactation. For this clonotype: Its matching antigen is unknown.

The sequencing input was peripheral blood. V gene TRBV5-1 combines with J gene TRBJ1-1, with no clear D. The TCR was taken from a woman aged 18-30 years with stable Graves' hyperthyroidism. Some clones in this sample may be carry-over from other donors' samples. In nucleotides, the CDR3 is TGCGCCAGCAGCTTGGCCGACGTCAGCCCGGAGACTGAAGCTTTCTTT. Protein sequence: CASSLADVSPETEAFF.